This T cell receptor beta chain was sequenced for a study of immune heterogeneity within non-small cell lung tumors. At the level of the study: Classification of the tumors gave a handful of squamous cell carcinomas, roughly eleven non-squamous carcinomas and 1 not otherwise specified.

Multiplex PCR was performed with 32 V and 13 J primers, and it amplified TCR beta CDR3. TCRdb fed the multiplex PCR reads into MiXCR, producing one record per CDR3 protein. The sample lists about 15,000 distinct CDR3 sequences, roughly 29% occurring once. In regard to this clonotype: The antigen remains undetermined.

Study-level findings and limits: Higher local tumor mutational burden went with moderately higher local T-cell clonality, R roughly 0.36.

The germline gives CDR1 SGHTA, CDR2 FQGTGA. CDR3 size: 13 residues. Trimming left V 5 bases short and J 3 bases short, with 9 bases between. The template for each sample was 600 ng of genomic DNA, which had been extracted from bulk tumor tissue. Each primary tumor yielded several biopsies, collected far apart from one another at surgery. Enrolled patients presented with newly diagnosed, previously untreated non-small cell lung cancer and underwent curative surgery. The sequencing input was lung tumor tissue. This chain connects TRBV7-3 to TRBJ2-3; maybe TRBD1 (5 bases). This clonotype originated in a man aged 40-50 years with non-small cell lung cancer. This CDR3 is CASSPQGTDTQYF. The CDR3 DNA reads TGTGCCAGCAGCCCCCAGGGTACAGATACGCAGTATTTT.